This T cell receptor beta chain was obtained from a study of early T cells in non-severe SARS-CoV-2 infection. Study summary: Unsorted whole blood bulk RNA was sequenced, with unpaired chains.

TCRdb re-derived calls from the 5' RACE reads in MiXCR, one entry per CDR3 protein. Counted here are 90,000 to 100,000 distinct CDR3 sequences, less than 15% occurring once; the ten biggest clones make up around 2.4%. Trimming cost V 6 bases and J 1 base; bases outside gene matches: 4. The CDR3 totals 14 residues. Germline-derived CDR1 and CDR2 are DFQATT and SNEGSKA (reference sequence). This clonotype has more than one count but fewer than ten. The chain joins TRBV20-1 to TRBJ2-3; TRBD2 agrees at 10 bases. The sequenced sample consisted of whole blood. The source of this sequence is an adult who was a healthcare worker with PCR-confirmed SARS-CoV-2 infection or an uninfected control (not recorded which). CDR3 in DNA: TGCAGTGCCAATGGACTAGCGGGCACAGATACGCAGTATTTT. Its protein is CSANGLAGTDTQYF.